This is a list of T cell receptor beta chains from one sample in a study of blood T cell repertoires in COVID-19. The assay was immunoSEQ multiplex PCR, and TCRdb's table has in-frame clones only and misses some. The repertoire holds 400,000 to 450,000 clones, with around 91% as singletons. The specimen was peripheral blood. The receptor set was obtained from a woman between 35 and 50 years old with COVID-19, enrolled during active disease. CDR3s include the opening cysteine and the closing phenylalanine or tryptophan. D genes are given only for firm matches.

D gene: -
J gene: TRBJ2-5
V gene: TRBV27
CDR3 protein: CASSLGRPQETQYF
CDR3 DNA: TGTGCCAGCAGTTTAGGGAGGCCCCAAGAGACCCAGTACTTC

D gene: -
J gene: TRBJ1-1
V gene: TRBV6-5
CDR3 protein: CASIKGTGVTTEAFF
CDR3 DNA: TGTGCCAGCATTAAAGGGACGGGGGTGACCACTGAAGCTTTCTTT

D gene: -
J gene: TRBJ2-5
V gene: TRBV7-2
CDR3 protein: CASSLVRRAQWTQYF
CDR3 DNA: TGTGCCAGCAGCTTAGTTCGCAGGGCCCAGTGGACCCAGTACTTC

D gene: -
J gene: TRBJ1-2
V gene: TRBV27
CDR3 protein: CASTLSPGTKEGYTF
CDR3 DNA: TGTGCCAGCACTCTCAGCCCCGGGACAAAGGAGGGCTACACCTTC

D gene: TRBD1
J gene: TRBJ2-3
V gene: TRBV15
CDR3 protein: CATSGRQGFSTDTQYF
CDR3 DNA: TGTGCCACCAGCGGTCGACAGGGTTTTAGCACAGATACGCAGTATTTT

D gene: -
J gene: TRBJ2-7
V gene: TRBV9
CDR3 protein: CASSVGTGTLGEQYF
CDR3 DNA: TGTGCCAGCAGCGTAGGAACAGGGACCTTGGGGGAGCAGTACTTC

D gene: TRBD1
J gene: TRBJ1-4
V gene: TRBV19
CDR3 protein: CASSPYGTGTEKLFF
CDR3 DNA: TGTGCCAGTAGTCCTTATGGGACAGGGACTGAAAAACTGTTTTTT

D gene: -
J gene: TRBJ2-4
V gene: TRBV4-3
CDR3 protein: CASSQERGNIQYF
CDR3 DNA: TGCGCCAGCAGCCAAGAAAGAGGAAACATTCAGTACTTC

D gene: -
J gene: TRBJ1-2
V gene: TRBV9
CDR3 protein: CASSVDRRGYTF
CDR3 DNA: TGTGCCAGCAGCGTCGACAGAAGGGGCTACACCTTC

D gene: TRBD2
J gene: TRBJ2-1
V gene: TRBV10-3
CDR3 protein: CAISKGRESYNEQFF
CDR3 DNA: TGTGCCATCAGTAAGGGGAGGGAGAGTTACAATGAGCAGTTCTTC